These 22 T cell receptor beta chains came from one sample sequenced in a study of T cells in localized non-small cell lung cancer. The assay was immunoSEQ multiplex PCR, and TCRdb's table has in-frame clones only and misses some. The sample records tens of thousands of clones, around 79% being singletons. The source was peripheral blood, collected before any cancer treatment. The receptors shown here come from a male donor aged 60 or over with stage III squamous cell lung carcinoma.

V usage is TRBV6-1 and J usage is TRBJ1-5, with D unclear. The V and J ends lost 1 base and 0 bases respectively, with 7 bases between them. From germline, CDR1 is MNHNS and CDR2 SASEGT. CDR3 size: 15 residues. CDR3 nucleotides: TGTGCCAGCAGTGAAGGGCGGTCTAGCAATCAGCCCCAGCATTTT. Protein product: CASSEGRSSNQPQHF.

This chain joins TRBV7-8 and TRBJ2-7, with 10 bases fitting TRBD2. Trimming took 5 bases from V and 0 from J; bases not matched to a gene: 4. The CDR3 spans 15 residues. Germline assignment: CDR1 SGHVS and CDR2 FQNEAQ. The CDR3 sequence is CASSRTSGRSYEQYF. In nucleotides, the CDR3 is TGTGCCAGCAGCCGGACTAGCGGTCGCTCCTACGAGCAGTACTTC.

V usage is TRBV20-1 and J usage is TRBJ1-4; D remains unclear. CDR1 DFQATT and CDR2 SNEGSKA come from the germline V gene (reference sequence). The CDR3 loop spans 10 amino acids. The ends were cut back, 3 bases at V and 8 bases at J, with 4 bases in the middle. CDR3: CSARREKLFF. The DNA for the CDR3 is TGCAGTGCTAGGAGGGAAAAACTGTTTTTT.

In this sample, this clone turned up a few times. The rearrangement joins TRBV30 to TRBJ2-1, with TRBD2 identical over 10 bases. From germline, CDR1 is GTSNPN and CDR2 SVGIG (reference sequence). With 4 bases clipped from V and 7 bases from J, the junction kept 10 bases outside the gene matches. The CDR3 spans 15 residues. CDR3 bases: TGTGCCTGGAAAAGGACTAGCGGATTGGGGAATGAGCAGTTCTTC. This gives the protein CAWKRTSGLGNEQFF.

V gene TRBV5-4 combines with J gene TRBJ2-3, with TRBD1 as a possible D gene (6 bases). This CDR3 has 14 residues. CDR1 SGHNT and CDR2 YYREEE come from the germline V gene (reference sequence). V was pared by 2 bases and J by 2 bases, with 9 bases between. CDR3 amino acids: CASSLQGSTDTQYF. In DNA, the CDR3 is TGTGCCAGCAGCTTACAGGGTTCCACAGATACGCAGTATTTT.

The J gene is TRBJ2-5, the V gene TRBV18; no clear D. Germline loops: CDR1 KGHSH, CDR2 LQKENI. V lost 5 bases and J 1 base, leaving 5 bases between the germline ends. The CDR3 contains 12 residues. CDR3 residues: CASSEFQETQYF. The CDR3 nucleotides are TGTGCCAGCTCAGAGTTCCAAGAGACCCAGTACTTC.

The chain recombines TRBV30 with TRBJ2-2, with D tentatively TRBD1 (5 bases). Germline V gene lookup returns CDR1 GTSNPN and CDR2 SVGIG (reference sequence). The length of the CDR3 is 15 residues. V was trimmed by 4 bases and J by 1 base, leaving 13 bases between them. In DNA form, the CDR3 reads TGTGCCTGGAAACCTCATGACAGGAACACCGGGGAGCTGTTTTTT. As protein: CAWKPHDRNTGELFF.

The rearrangement joins TRBV28 to TRBJ1-3; unclear D gene. Trimming cost V 2 bases and J 1 base, with 3 bases left between them. The germline V gene has CDR1 MDHEN and CDR2 SYDVKM. The CDR3 totals 13 residues. The CDR3 DNA reads as TGTGCCAGCAGTTTAGCGTCTGGAAACACCATATATTTT. Translation: CASSLASGNTIYF. The full variable domain, completed using reference TRBV28 and TRBJ1-3, is DVKVTQSSRYLVKRTGEKVFLECVQDMDHENMFWYRQDPGLGLRLIYFSYDVKMKEKGDIPEGYSVSREKKERFSLILESASTNQTSMYLCASSLASGNTIYFGEGSWLTVV.

The chain uses TRBV5-4 and TRBJ1-1; D gene ambiguous. CDR1 is SGHNT and CDR2 is YYREEE in the germline V gene (reference sequence). The CDR3 loop spans 15 amino acids. Deletions cut 1 base from V and 4 bases from J, with 14 bases between. This chain's CDR3 is CASSLLQGSSTEAFF. The CDR3 DNA reads as TGTGCCAGCAGCTTGTTACAAGGGTCGAGCACTGAAGCTTTCTTT. Using reference TRBV5-4 and TRBJ1-1 for the parts outside the CDR3, the full variable domain is ETGVTQSPTHLIKTRGQQVTLRCSSQSGHNTVSWYQQALGQGPQFIFQYYREEENGRGNFPPRFSGLQFPNYSSELNVNALELDDSALYLCASSLLQGSSTEAFFGQGTRLTVV.

The V call is TRBV19, the J call TRBJ2-7, with 8 bases identical to TRBD2. The CDR3 runs 12 residues. The V and J ends lost 8 bases and 7 bases, in that order; junction bases with no gene match: 7. Germline values: CDR1 LNHDA, CDR2 SQIVND (reference sequence). In DNA form, the CDR3 reads TGTGCCAGTCGCGGGGGGATGCAAGAGCAGTACTTC. Translated, it gives CASRGGMQEQYF.

V is TRBV6-1 and J is TRBJ2-1, with 8 nucleotides matching TRBD2. V shed 5 bases and J 8 bases; nucleotides not matched to a gene: 8. CDR1 MNHNS and CDR2 SASEGT come from the germline V gene. The CDR3 runs to 14 residues. The CDR3 is CASSQGLASYEQFF. Here the CDR3 DNA reads TGTGCCAGCAGTCAAGGACTAGCAAGCTATGAGCAGTTCTTC.

The chain recombines TRBV18 with TRBJ1-1, with 10 bases identical to TRBD1. V trimming: 6 bases; J trimming: 4 bases; junction bases outside the gene matches: 5. Germline V gene lookup returns CDR1 KGHSH and CDR2 LQKENI. This CDR3 is built from 14 residues. DNA of the CDR3: TGTGCCAGCTCGAGGGGACAGGGGAGCACTGAAGCTTTCTTT. Amino acid sequence: CASSRGQGSTEAFF.

This rearrangement joins TRBV6-1 to TRBJ2-3; no reliable D call. This CDR3 spans 11 amino acids. V dropped 1 base and J dropped 9 bases, with 5 bases sitting between them. CDR1 and CDR2 from the germline V gene are MNHNS and SASEGT. The CDR3 DNA reads TGTGCCAGCAGTGAAGGTAGCACGCAGTATTTT. Its translation: CASSEGSTQYF.

The J gene is TRBJ2-2, the V gene TRBV29-1; TRBD1 aligns across 9 bases. The CDR3 spans 14 residues. Germline V gives CDR1 SQVTM, CDR2 ANQGSEA. V trimming: 7 bases; J trimming: 1 base; junction bases outside the gene matches: 4. The CDR3 sequence is CSADRGENTGELFF. As DNA, the CDR3 is TGCAGCGCGGACAGGGGCGAGAACACCGGGGAGCTGTTTTTT.

The chain has TRBV7-9 and TRBJ2-4; the D call may be TRBD1 or TRBD2 (5 bases each). Germline V lookup: CDR1 SEHNR, CDR2 FQNEAQ (reference sequence). This CDR3 has 12 residues. Trimming stripped 4 bases from V and 8 bases from J, with 9 bases between. The CDR3 reads CASSSGDDIQYF. The DNA of the CDR3 is TGTGCCAGCAGCTCCGGGGACGACATTCAGTACTTC.

This chain connects TRBV19 to TRBJ1-2, with unresolved D. The V end was cut by 3 bases, the J end by 2 bases, with 7 bases between. Germline V lookup: CDR1 LNHDA, CDR2 SQIVND (reference sequence). The CDR3 runs 13 residues. The CDR3 region has the DNA TGTGCCAGTAGTATGTGGGAGAACTATGGCTACACCTTC. This translates into CASSMWENYGYTF.

This chain uses TRBV27 with TRBJ1-6; TRBD1 matches 11 bases. V shed 4 bases, J shed 0 bases, and the junction held 2 bases outside the gene matches. The V gene's germline CDR1 is MNHEY and CDR2 SMNVEV (reference sequence). The CDR3 consists of 17 residues. This chain's CDR3 is CASSWGTGGSYNSPLHF. CDR3 sequence (DNA): TGTGCCAGCAGTTGGGGGACAGGGGGCTCCTATAATTCACCCCTCCACTTT.

The genes are TRBV27 and TRBJ2-7; D gene unclear. This CDR3 is built from 13 residues. Trimming left V 7 bases short and J 8 bases short, with 18 bases between. Germline CDR1 reads MNHEY; CDR2 reads SMNVEV (reference sequence). CDR3 loop: CASTDRPAGQQYF. The CDR3 nucleotides are TGTGCCAGCACCGATAGACCGGCCGGACAGCAGTACTTC.

This clone was observed a single time. V and J are TRBV10-2 and TRBJ2-2; TRBD1 matches 7 bases. The CDR3 consists of 16 residues. Germline CDR1 reads WSHSY; CDR2 reads SAAADI. Trimming at V came to 6 bases and at J to 2 bases, leaving 9 bases not matched to a gene. The CDR3 sequence is CASRRDSPQNTGELFF. CDR3 in DNA: TGCGCCAGCAGGAGGGACAGCCCCCAAAACACCGGGGAGCTGTTTTTT.

The CDR3 spells CASRAGYSNQPQHF. The CDR3 DNA sequence: TGTGCCAGCCGGGCGGGGTATAGCAATCAGCCCCAGCATTTT. The chain has TRBV28 and TRBJ1-5; D uncertain. With 8 bases removed from V and 0 bases from J, the gap between germline ends came to 11 bases. The CDR3 covers 14 residues. Per the germline V gene, CDR1 is MDHEN and CDR2 is SYDVKM.

CDR3 protein: CASSPQLDQPQHF. The CDR3, as DNA: TGTGCCAGCAGCCCCCAGCTGGATCAGCCCCAGCATTTT. V gene TRBV4-2 combines with J gene TRBJ1-5, with D unresolved. The V gene lost 4 bases and the J gene lost 5 bases, with 9 bases spanning the gap. Germline V gene lookup returns CDR1 LGHNA and CDR2 YNFKEQ. This CDR3 contains 13 residues.

There are a few counts of this clone. This chain uses TRBV6-1 with TRBJ1-2, with D possibly matching TRBD1 (5 bases). This CDR3 is 15 amino acids long. Germline V lookup: CDR1 MNHNS, CDR2 SASEGT. The ends were cut back, 3 bases at V and 2 bases at J, with 13 bases in the middle. The CDR3 DNA is TGTGCCAGCAGTGAGCCAGGGAATGTCAACTATGGCTACACCTTC. This translates into CASSEPGNVNYGYTF.